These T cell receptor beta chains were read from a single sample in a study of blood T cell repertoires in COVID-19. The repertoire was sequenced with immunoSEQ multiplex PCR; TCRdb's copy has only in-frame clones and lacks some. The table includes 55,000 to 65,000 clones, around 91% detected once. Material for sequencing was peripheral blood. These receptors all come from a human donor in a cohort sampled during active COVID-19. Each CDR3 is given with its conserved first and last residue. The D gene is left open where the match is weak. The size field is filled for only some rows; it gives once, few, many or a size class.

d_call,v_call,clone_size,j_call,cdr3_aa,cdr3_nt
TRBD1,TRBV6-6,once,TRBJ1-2,CASYVTGLGEGYTF,TGTGCCAGCTACGTGACAGGGCTGGGAGAGGGCTACACCTTC
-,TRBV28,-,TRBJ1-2,CASTLGRGSYGYTF,TGTGCCAGCACCCTAGGAAGGGGGAGCTATGGCTACACCTTC
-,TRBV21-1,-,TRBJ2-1,CASSVPKAALAADGYEQFF,TGTGCCAGCAGTGTCCCCAAAGCGGCACTAGCGGCCGATGGGTATGAGCAGTTCTTC
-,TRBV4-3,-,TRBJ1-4,CASSQVQGEKLFF,TGCGCCAGCAGCCAAGTTCAGGGTGAAAAACTGTTTTTT
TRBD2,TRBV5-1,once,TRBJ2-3,CASSLGAGGLSDTQYF,TGCGCCAGCAGCTTGGGAGCGGGGGGGCTTTCAGATACGCAGTATTTT
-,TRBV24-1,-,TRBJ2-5,CATSITGQETQYF,TGTGCCACCAGTATAACAGGACAAGAGACCCAGTACTTC
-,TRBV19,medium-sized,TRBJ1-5,CASSIISPPGQPQHF,TGTGCCAGTAGTATTATATCGCCTCCGGGGCAGCCCCAGCATTTT
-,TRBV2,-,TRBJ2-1,CASGGGSRTYNEQFF,TGTGCCAGCGGGGGCGGATCGCGCACCTACAATGAGCAGTTCTTC
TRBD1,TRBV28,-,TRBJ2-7,CASSFGSGTGIEQYF,TGTGCCAGCAGTTTCGGCTCCGGGACAGGGATCGAGCAGTACTTC
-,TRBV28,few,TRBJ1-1,CASRDLRDTAPEAFF,TGTGCCAGCAGGGATCTCCGGGACACCGCCCCAGAAGCTTTCTTT
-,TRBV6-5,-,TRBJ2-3,CASSYSSLPTDTQYF,TGTGCCAGCAGTTACTCGAGTCTGCCCACAGATACGCAGTATTTT
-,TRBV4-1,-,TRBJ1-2,CASSQVPGRSGNGYTF,TGCGCCAGCAGCCAAGTCCCCGGGAGATCAGGCAATGGCTACACCTTC
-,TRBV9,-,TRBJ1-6,CASSQGSGLSSYNSPLHF,TGTGCCAGCAGCCAGGGCAGTGGATTGAGCTCCTATAATTCACCCCTCCACTTT
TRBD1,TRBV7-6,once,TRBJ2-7,CASSTGQGTSEQYF,TGTGCCAGCAGCACAGGACAGGGTACCTCCGAGCAGTACTTC
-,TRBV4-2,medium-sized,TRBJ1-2,CASSQDLTVSYGYTF,TGTGCCAGCAGCCAAGATCTGACAGTGTCCTATGGCTACACCTTC
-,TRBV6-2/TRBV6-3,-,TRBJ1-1,CASSRLTMNTEAFF,TGTGCCAGCAGCAGACTGACCATGAACACTGAAGCTTTCTTT
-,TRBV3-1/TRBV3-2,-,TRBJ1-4,CASSQVGAREKLFF,TGTGCCAGCAGCCAAGTTGGGGCACGGGAAAAACTGTTTTTT
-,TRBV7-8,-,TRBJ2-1,CASSSGNRENEQFF,TGTGCCAGCAGCTCAGGGAACAGGGAGAATGAGCAGTTCTTC
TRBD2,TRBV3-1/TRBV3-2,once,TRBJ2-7,CASSQHPGLGTEQYF,TGTGCCAGCAGCCAGCATCCGGGACTAGGTACCGAGCAGTACTTC
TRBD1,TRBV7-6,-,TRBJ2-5,CASSATPGQSRGTQYF,TGTGCCAGCAGCGCGACGCCGGGACAGTCAAGAGGGACCCAGTACTTC
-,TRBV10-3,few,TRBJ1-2,CAISGSESYGYTF,TGTGCCATCAGTGGGTCGGAGAGCTATGGCTACACCTTC
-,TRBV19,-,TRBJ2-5,CASSIRGEETQYF,TGTGCCAGTAGTATCAGGGGGGAAGAGACCCAGTACTTC
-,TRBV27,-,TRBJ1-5,CASRAIGVSNQPQHF,TGTGCCAGCAGGGCAATAGGGGTAAGCAATCAGCCCCAGCATTTT
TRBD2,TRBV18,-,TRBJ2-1,CASSPSSGRWGEQFF,TGTGCCAGCTCACCCTCTAGCGGGAGATGGGGGGAGCAGTTCTTC
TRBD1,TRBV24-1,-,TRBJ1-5,CATSDWGQGGQPQHF,TGTGCCACCAGTGATTGGGGACAGGGCGGTCAGCCCCAGCATTTT
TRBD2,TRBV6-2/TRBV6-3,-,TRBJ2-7,CASSYSGGGPQYF,TGTGCCAGCAGTTACTCGGGCGGGGGACCGCAGTACTTC
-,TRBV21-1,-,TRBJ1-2,CASSKPLPTGIYRGYTF,TGTGCCAGCAGCAAACCGCTCCCGACAGGGATCTATCGGGGCTACACCTTC
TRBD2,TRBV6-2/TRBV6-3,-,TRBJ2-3,CASSSRTSGSGDTQYF,TGTGCCAGCAGTTCAAGGACTAGCGGGAGTGGAGATACGCAGTATTTT
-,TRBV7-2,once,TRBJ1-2,CASSGQNYGYTF,TGTGCCAGCAGCGGACAGAACTATGGCTACACCTTC
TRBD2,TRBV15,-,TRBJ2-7,CATSGTSGRGRSYEQYF,TGTGCCACCAGCGGGACTAGCGGGAGGGGCCGCTCCTACGAGCAGTACTTC
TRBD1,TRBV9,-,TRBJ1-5,CASSVVGGGGQPQHF,TGTGCCAGCAGCGTAGTTGGAGGGGGCGGCCAGCCCCAGCATTTT
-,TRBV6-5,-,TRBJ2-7,CASSFTGGAYEQYF,TGTGCCAGCAGTTTCACAGGGGGGGCCTACGAGCAGTACTTC